A selection of T cell receptor beta chains follows, all from one sample in a study of cytomegalovirus exposure and HLA in healthy donors. Only in-frame clones appear in the TCRdb table, and some are missing; sequencing was by immunoSEQ multiplex PCR. The table lists a few hundred thousand clones, approximately 80% of them singletons. Sequencing used PBMCs. These receptors originate from a man between 35 and 55 years old in good health and CMV-seronegative. CDR3s include the opening cysteine and the closing phenylalanine or tryptophan. The order of the fields is V gene, clone size, D gene, CDR3 length, J gene, CDR3 DNA, CDR3 protein. D genes are given only for firm matches. Some rows mark clone size as missing; the rest say once, few, many or name a class of expanded clone.

TRBV5-8	.	TRBD1	14	TRBJ1-1	TGTGCCAGCAGCGGAAGGACAGGGTACACTGAAGCTTTCTTT	CASSGRTGYTEAFF
TRBV6-1	.	TRBD1	15	TRBJ2-2	TGTGCCAGCACGAAGCGGCAGGGGGTGACCGGGGAGCTGTTTTTT	CASTKRQGVTGELFF
TRBV27	.	.	13	TRBJ2-1	TGTGCCAGCAACGGGCAGGGGTTCAATGAGCAGTTCTTC	CASNGQGFNEQFF
TRBV10-3	.	.	17	TRBJ1-4	TGTGCCATCAGTGATCAGGGTCGTACTGCAACTAATGAAAAACTGTTTTTT	CAISDQGRTATNEKLFF
TRBV7-3	.	.	14	TRBJ2-5	TGTGCCAGCAGCGCCGGACAGAATGGGGAGACCCAGTACTTC	CASSAGQNGETQYF
TRBV25-1	.	TRBD2	13	TRBJ2-1	TGTGCCAGCCTTGACTGGGGGGGCAATGAGCAGTTCTTC	CASLDWGGNEQFF
TRBV6-5	.	TRBD2	16	TRBJ2-3	TGTGCCAGCAGTTTTATAGCGGGGTCTAGCACAGATACGCAGTATTTT	CASSFIAGSSTDTQYF
TRBV6-5	.	.	12	TRBJ2-7	TGTGCCAGCAGCCCCTGGGGGGACGAGCAGTACTTC	CASSPWGDEQYF
TRBV7-9	.	.	14	TRBJ1-2	TGTGCCAGCAGCCCCCAAGCCCGGCGGTACGGCTACACCTTC	CASSPQARRYGYTF
TRBV29-1	.	TRBD1	13	TRBJ1-1	TGCAGCCTTAGACAGGGGAGGAACACTGAAGCTTTCTTT	CSLRQGRNTEAFF
TRBV27	.	.	16	TRBJ2-2	TGTGCCAGCAGTTTGGGGAGCGGGTCGAACACCGGGGAGCTGTTTTTT	CASSLGSGSNTGELFF
TRBV11-3	.	.	12	TRBJ2-1	TGTGCCAGCAGCCCCGGGGTTGGAGAGCAGTTCTTC	CASSPGVGEQFF
TRBV27	.	.	11	TRBJ2-1	TGTGCCAGCAGTTTGGGGCTTGAGCAGTTCTTC	CASSLGLEQFF
TRBV28	.	TRBD1	16	TRBJ2-2	TGTGCCAGCAGTTACGGTCCAGGGACAGGGGTCGGGGAGCTGTTTTTT	CASSYGPGTGVGELFF
TRBV28	.	.	13	TRBJ1-2	TGTGCCAGCAGTTTGGACAGTAACTATGGCTACACCTTC	CASSLDSNYGYTF
TRBV9	.	TRBD2	15	TRBJ2-3	TGTGCCAGCACCTGGACTAGCGGAAGCACAGATACGCAGTATTTT	CASTWTSGSTDTQYF
TRBV2	.	TRBD1	14	TRBJ1-2	TGTGCCAGCAGAGACAGGGTTATGAGCTATGGCTACACCTTC	CASRDRVMSYGYTF
TRBV7-9	.	TRBD1	17	TRBJ2-1	TGTGCCAGCAGCTTAGACAGGGGGCGCGGGGCCTACAATGAGCAGTTCTTC	CASSLDRGRGAYNEQFF
TRBV19	.	TRBD2	14	TRBJ2-7	TGTGCCAGTAATTCACTAGCGGGGGCCCGCGAGCAGTACTTC	CASNSLAGAREQYF
TRBV28	once	TRBD2	16	TRBJ2-1	TGTGCCAGCAGTTTTTTAGGGACTAGCGGTTACAATGAGCAGTTCTTC	CASSFLGTSGYNEQFF
TRBV7-9	.	.	13	TRBJ2-5	TGTGCCAGCCAAAACTCGGAGGTAGAGACCCAGTACTTC	CASQNSEVETQYF
TRBV19	few	TRBD1	14	TRBJ1-5	TGTGCCAGTAGTTGGACAGGGGGCAACCAGCCCCAGCATTTT	CASSWTGGNQPQHF
TRBV18	.	.	15	TRBJ2-7	TGTGCCAGCTCACCTTCACGGGACACAGCCTACGAGCAGTACTTC	CASSPSRDTAYEQYF
TRBV7-3	.	.	13	TRBJ2-7	TGTGCCAGCAGCTTAGGAAACAGTCACGAGCAGTACTTC	CASSLGNSHEQYF
TRBV4-2	.	.	13	TRBJ1-1	TGTGCCAGCAGCCGAGCATTGAACACTGAAGCTTTCTTT	CASSRALNTEAFF
TRBV5-3	.	.	18	TRBJ2-3	TGTGCCAGAAGCTTGGAACAGGGATTACTTTCTAGCACAGATACGCAGTATTTT	CARSLEQGLLSSTDTQYF
TRBV14	.	TRBD1	18	TRBJ1-5	TGTGCCAGCAGCCCCCGGACAGGGGCGCTTTATAGCAATCAGCCCCAGCATTTT	CASSPRTGALYSNQPQHF
TRBV10-1	.	.	14	TRBJ2-3	TGCGCCAGCAGTGAGTCTACTAGCACAGATACGCAGTATTTT	CASSESTSTDTQYF
TRBV6-1	.	.	15	TRBJ1-3	TGTGCCAGCAGTGAAAAGGGGTACAACGGAAACACCATATATTTT	CASSEKGYNGNTIYF
TRBV29-1	few	.	14	TRBJ2-7	TGCAGCGTCGAGGACAGCTCGAACTCCTACGAGCAGTACTTC	CSVEDSSNSYEQYF